This T cell receptor (beta chain) was found in a study of T-cell memory formation after mild COVID-19. Study findings and constraints: Clones contracting over day 15 to 85 were CD4/CD8 balanced, with later expanders leaning CD4+. Mainly in CM and EM were contracting CD4+ clones; CD8+ were in EMRA.

Note on this clonotype: Its antigen is currently unknown.

Trimming took 6 bases from V and 0 from J, leaving 12 bases between them. CDR1 MNHEY and CDR2 SVGEGT come from the germline V gene. This CDR3 is 15 amino acids long. The authors produced TCR alpha and TCR beta cDNA libraries with sample barcodes and UMIs by 5'RACE using constant-segment primers. TCRdb used MiXCR to reprocess the 5' RACE reads, holding one entry per CDR3 protein. The data contain under 700,000 distinct CDR3 sequences, approximately 20% of them seen just once; the ten biggest clones take up approximately 13%. The chain employs TRBV6-2 or TRBV6-3 and TRBJ2-1, with D uncertain. This clonotype was sampled from an adult woman who had mild COVID-19 (a few samples of this study predate the infection). Cell type and time point are not known. What was sequenced was PBMCs or a T cell subset sorted from them (not recorded which). The CDR3 nucleotides read TGTGCCAGCAGCCGGATAATAAGCTCCTACAATGAGCAGTTCTTC. Protein product: CASSRIISSYNEQFF.